The 20 T cell receptor beta chains below come from one sample, sequenced in a study of T cells after yellow fever vaccination. TCRdb re-derived calls from the 5' RACE reads in MiXCR, one entry per CDR3 protein. The sample has 400,000 or so distinct CDR3 sequences, approximately 6% seen once; the top ten hold approximately 15%. The source material was PBMCs, sampled 5 days after the yellow fever booster vaccination. Receptors were obtained from a man aged 25 to 45 who received the YFV17D yellow fever vaccine.

This chain connects TRBV7-2 to TRBJ2-5; TRBD2 might be the D (5 bases). The V gene lost 1 base and the J gene lost 4 bases, with 10 bases spanning the gap. The CDR3 length is 14 residues. Germline V gene lookup returns CDR1 SGHTA and CDR2 FQGNSA. The CDR3, as DNA: TGTGCCAGCAGCTTAGATCCGGGATTAGAGACCCAGTACTTC. Protein product: CASSLDPGLETQYF.

This clonotype was counted at least ten times. The chain joins TRBV10-3 to TRBJ2-1; D is perhaps TRBD2 (6 bases). V was cut by 1 base and J by 6 bases, with 16 bases left in between. CDR1 and CDR2 from the germline V gene are ENHRY and SYGVKD. The CDR3 runs to 16 residues. The CDR3 nucleotides read TGTGCCATCAGTGAGTTCGAGACTAGGACTGCCAATGAGCAGTTCTTC. As protein: CAISEFETRTANEQFF.

This clonotype has at least ten counts. The chain's CDR3 is CSCSSGGLNYGYTF. CDR3 bases: TGCAGTTGCTCTTCGGGGGGACTTAACTATGGCTACACCTTC. The rearrangement joins TRBV20-1 to TRBJ1-2; D is possibly TRBD1 (5 bases). Germline values: CDR1 DFQATT, CDR2 SNEGSKA (reference sequence). The CDR3 sequence is 14 residues long. Trimming cost V 8 bases and J 1 base, with 17 bases left between them.

This clonotype was observed many times. This chain joins TRBV6-7 and TRBJ2-1, with D possibly TRBD2 on 5 matching bases. TRBV6-7 is an open reading frame, and its role is uncertain. This CDR3 is built from 12 residues. Trimming left V 7 bases short and J 8 bases short, with 12 bases between. The CDR3 DNA follows: TGTGCCAGCATCTTAGCGAGGGATGAGCAGTTCTTC. Its translation is CASILARDEQFF.

This clonotype was picked up a small number of times. V usage is TRBV24-1 and J usage is TRBJ2-2, with TRBD2 identical over 10 bases. V shed 6 bases and J 5 bases; nucleotides not matched to a gene: 8. The CDR3 consists of 16 residues. CDR1 KGHDR and CDR2 SFDVKD come from the germline V gene. Here the CDR3 DNA reads TGTGCCACCAGTAATCGTCTAGCGGGAGATACCGGGGAGCTGTTTTTT. This sequence encodes CATSNRLAGDTGELFF.

This clonotype appeared many times. The genes are TRBV12-3 or TRBV12-4 and TRBJ2-2, with a weak D call TRBD1 (6 bases). The CDR3 length is 15 residues. Deletions cut 4 bases from V and 4 bases from J, with 13 bases between. In DNA, the CDR3 is TGTGCCAGCAGTTGGGGGACACCGTTCACCGGGGAGCTGTTTTTT. Translation gives CASSWGTPFTGELFF.

This clonotype came up a few times. The chain has TRBV5-1 and TRBJ2-3, with D possibly being TRBD1 or TRBD2 (6 bases each). This CDR3 spans 15 amino acids. Germline V gene sequence: CDR1 SGHRS, CDR2 YFSETQ. The V gene lost 3 bases and the J gene lost 3 bases, with 14 bases spanning the gap. In nucleotides, the CDR3 is TGCGCCAGCAGCTGGGGGGCTTCAATGACAGATACGCAGTATTTT. Translation gives CASSWGASMTDTQYF.

This chain joins TRBV7-2 and TRBJ2-7; D is uncertain. Per germline, CDR1 SGHTA and CDR2 FQGNSA. The CDR3 is 11 amino acids. V dropped 5 bases and J dropped 9 bases, with 11 bases sitting between them. CDR3 in DNA: TGTGCCAGCAGCGCAGACTTTTGGCAGTACTTC. This encodes CASSADFWQYF.

This sequence joins TRBV12-3 or TRBV12-4 and TRBJ2-2, with TRBD1 matching over 8 bases. Trimming removed 3 bases from V and 5 bases from J; junction bases left unmatched: 5. The CDR3 contains 15 residues. DNA for the CDR3: TGTGCCAGCAGTTTCCAGGGGGCGCTGACCGGGGAGCTGTTTTTT. This encodes CASSFQGALTGELFF.

This clonotype has at least ten counts. V and J are TRBV10-1 and TRBJ2-3; TRBD1 might be the D (5 bases). Germline CDR1 and CDR2: WNHNN and SYGVQD (reference sequence). The CDR3 is 16 residues long. V was pared by 0 bases and J by 6 bases, with 16 bases between. CDR3 residues: CASSESFRVGSDTQYF. The CDR3 DNA reads as TGCGCCAGCAGTGAGTCCTTCAGGGTAGGCTCCGATACGCAGTATTTT.

This clonotype was seen repeatedly, ten times or more. The rearrangement uses TRBV12-3 or TRBV12-4 and TRBJ2-1, with TRBD1 matching 8 bases. The CDR3 has 14 residues. The V and J ends lost 6 bases and 9 bases, in that order; junction bases with no gene match: 10. The CDR3, as DNA: TGTGCCAGCAGCCGCCGGGCAGGGGGCATTGAGCAGTTCTTC. It translates to CASSRRAGGIEQFF.

V usage is TRBV20-1 and J usage is TRBJ2-5, with 11 bases fitting TRBD2. The germline gives CDR1 DFQATT, CDR2 SNEGSKA (reference sequence). V gave up 3 bases and J gave up 5 bases; unmatched junction bases: 8. This CDR3 has 15 amino acids. CDR3 amino acids: CSARKATSGIETQYF. The CDR3 DNA is TGCAGTGCTAGGAAGGCGACTAGCGGGATCGAGACCCAGTACTTC.

This clonotype was detected many times. This chain connects TRBV12-3 or TRBV12-4 to TRBJ2-1; D may be TRBD2 (5 bases). V was cut by 6 bases and J by 7 bases, with 16 bases left in between. The CDR3 is 14 residues long. The CDR3 sequence: CASRILGLGNEQFF. The CDR3 DNA reads as TGTGCCAGCAGGATACTAGGGTTGGGGAATGAGCAGTTCTTC.

This clonotype was observed a handful of times. Its ends do not fully match the called genes, so a read error is possible. The chain has TRBV6-2 or TRBV6-3 and TRBJ2-2; D unresolved. The germline gives CDR1 MNHEY, CDR2 SVGEGT. This CDR3 comprises 14 residues. In nucleotides, the CDR3 is TGTGCCAGCAGTTACACCTGGAACGCCGGGGAGCTGTTTTTT. It specifies CASSYTWNAGELFF.

This clonotype was counted many times. CDR3 nucleotide sequence: TGTGCCAGCACCAGTCTAGCGGGAGGATACGCGAACACCGGGGAGCTGTTTTTT. Protein: CASTSLAGGYANTGELFF. The genes are TRBV9 and TRBJ2-2, with TRBD2 matching 11 bases. Germline V gene lookup returns CDR1 SGDLS and CDR2 YYNGEE. J was trimmed by 0 bases and V by 6 bases; bases with no gene match: 10. This CDR3 is 18 amino acids long.

This chain joins TRBV12-3 or TRBV12-4 and TRBJ1-2; TRBD1 is a possible D gene (6 bases). Trimming removed 0 bases at V and 7 bases at J, with 9 bases between. The CDR3 contains 13 residues. The DNA for the CDR3 is TGTGCCAGCAGTTTAGCGGGGGGCTCTGGCTACACCTTC. This encodes CASSLAGGSGYTF.

V is TRBV6-2 or TRBV6-3 and J is TRBJ2-6; no reliable D call. V lost 6 bases to trimming and J lost 0 bases, with 9 bases between them. Looked up from germline, CDR1 is MNHEY and CDR2 is SVGEGT. The CDR3 has 15 residues. The CDR3 DNA sequence: TGTGCCAGCAGCCGACGTAGCTCTGGGGCCAACGTCCTGACTTTC. Translated: CASSRRSSGANVLTF.

This clonotype was observed at least ten times. The V and J genes are TRBV3-1 and TRBJ2-7; 7 bases align to TRBD1. The CDR3 extends over 16 amino acids. Germline CDR1 reads LGHDT; CDR2 reads YNNKEL (reference sequence). The trim removed 4 bases at V and 0 bases at J, leaving 9 bases unmatched. CDR3 residues: CASSLSGQPGSYEQYF. CDR3 bases: TGTGCCAGCAGCCTCTCGGGACAGCCTGGCTCCTACGAGCAGTACTTC.

This clonotype was seen many times. The CDR3: CASSPTSGRMTDTQYF. CDR3 sequence (DNA): TGTGCCAGCAGCCCAACTAGCGGGAGAATGACAGATACGCAGTATTTT. The genes are TRBV7-6 and TRBJ2-3, with 11 bases matching TRBD2. CDR1 and CDR2 from the germline V gene are SGHVS and FNYEAQ. The ends lost 5 bases at V and 3 bases at J; junction bases unmatched: 7. The CDR3 runs to 16 residues.

This clonotype turned up a few times. The chain carries TRBV7-9 and TRBJ2-5; D may be TRBD1 or TRBD2 (5 bases each). V dropped 6 bases and J dropped 2 bases, with 13 bases sitting between them. Germline loops: CDR1 SEHNR, CDR2 FQNEAQ (reference sequence). The CDR3 runs to 14 residues. The CDR3 loop reads CASRGDASQETQYF. The CDR3 DNA follows: TGTGCCAGCAGGGGGGACGCTTCGCAAGAGACCCAGTACTTC.